These 24 T cell receptor beta chains were all obtained from the same sample, sequenced in a study of shared clonotypes between healthy human individuals. TCRdb's copy holds only in-frame clones and misses some; the assay was immunoSEQ multiplex PCR. The sample contains 2 million to 3 million clones, roughly 93% of which appear only once. The sequenced sample was naive CD4+ T cells from PBMCs. Sample subset: CD45RA+ positively selected. All receptors come from a man younger than 35 in good health. Some clones in this sample may be carry-over from other donors' samples.

The chain is built from TRBV19 and TRBJ2-7; D is tentatively TRBD1 or TRBD2 (5 bases each). The CDR3 contains 14 residues. The V gene's germline CDR1 is LNHDA and CDR2 SQIVND (reference sequence). Trimming removed 2 bases from V and 5 bases from J, with 13 bases in between. The CDR3 spells CASSIFGDADEQYF. CDR3 coding DNA: TGTGCCAGTAGTATATTCGGGGACGCCGACGAGCAGTACTTC.

The CDR3 DNA reads TGTGCCAGCACCGGGGGTAGTTGGGCTGAAGCTTTCTTT. It translates to CASTGGSWAEAFF. This sequence joins TRBV6-6 and TRBJ1-1; D is possibly TRBD1 (5 bases). CDR1 MNHNY and CDR2 SVGAGI come from the germline V gene (reference sequence). Between the trimmed V and J ends, which lost 7 bases and 6 bases, there was a span of 15 bases. This CDR3 is built from 13 residues.

The chain recombines TRBV9 with TRBJ2-5; 7 bases align to TRBD2. Looked up from germline, CDR1 is SGDLS and CDR2 is YYNGEE. V was clipped by 0 bases and J by 2 bases; unmatched bases: 4. The CDR3 runs to 15 residues. The CDR3 region has the DNA TGTGCCAGCAGCGTAGCGGGAGGAAGGCAAGAGACCCAGTACTTC. Amino acid sequence: CASSVAGGRQETQYF.

The chain couples TRBV5-1 to TRBJ1-1, with D possibly TRBD1 on 5 matching bases. CDR1 is SGHRS, CDR2 YFSETQ, per germline. The CDR3 runs to 14 residues. The V end lost 7 bases, the J end lost 2 bases, and 15 bases lay between the germline ends. The CDR3 loop reads CASGEQDANTEAFF. The CDR3 DNA is TGCGCCAGCGGGGAACAGGACGCAAACACTGAAGCTTTCTTT. Together with reference TRBV5-1 and TRBJ1-1, the CDR3 gives the full variable domain: KAGVTQTPRYLIKTRGQQVTLSCSPISGHRSVSWYQQTPGQGLQFLFEYFSETQRNKGNFPGRFSGRQFSNSRSEMNVSTLELGDSALYLCASGEQDANTEAFFGQGTRLTVV.

The chain couples TRBV4-3 to TRBJ2-1, with 9 bases matching TRBD2. Germline CDR1 LGHNA, CDR2 YSLEER. The CDR3 extends over 19 amino acids. Losses at the gene ends were 0 bases for V and 8 bases for J; bases not matched to a gene: 17. For the CDR3, the DNA is TGCGCCAGCAGCCAAGACGGGGCCCTTATTAGCGGGAGTACGGATGAGCAGTTCTTC. Translated: CASSQDGALISGSTDEQFF.

As for this clone: Additional DNA sequences in this sample encode the identical CDR3. The J gene is TRBJ2-7, the V gene TRBV7-2; perhaps TRBD1 as D (6 bases). The germline gives CDR1 SGHTA, CDR2 FQGNSA. The CDR3 contains 15 residues. The V end was cut by 2 bases, the J end by 1 base, with 12 bases between. CDR3 amino acids: CASSLTGLGSYEQYF. The CDR3 nucleotides read TGTGCCAGCAGCTTAACAGGGTTAGGTTCCTACGAGCAGTACTTC.

The rearrangement links TRBV30 to TRBJ2-7, with a weak D call TRBD1 (6 bases). The germline V gene encodes CDR1 GTSNPN and CDR2 SVGIG (reference sequence). This CDR3 is 13 amino acids long. V was shortened by 8 bases and J by 0 bases, with 14 bases between the two germline ends. The CDR3 sequence is CAGSTGGSYEQYF. DNA for the CDR3: TGTGCCGGGTCGACAGGCGGCTCCTACGAGCAGTACTTC.

The V and J genes are TRBV6-6 and TRBJ2-7; possible D gene TRBD2, 6 bases. V was pared by 4 bases and J by 1 base, with 14 bases between. CDR1 and CDR2 from the germline V gene are MNHNY and SVGAGI (reference sequence). The CDR3 consists of 15 residues. CDR3: CASSSPGGPSYEQYF. The CDR3 region has the DNA TGTGCCAGCAGTTCTCCCGGGGGACCGTCCTACGAGCAGTACTTC.

This clone occurred once. The genes are TRBV6-1 and TRBJ1-2; possible D gene TRBD1, 5 bases. Germline V lookup: CDR1 MNHNS, CDR2 SASEGT. The V and J ends lost 5 bases and 5 bases respectively, with 18 bases between them. There are 15 residues in the CDR3. CDR3 DNA: TGTGCCAGCAGTCTAAGTCCGACAGCCGCTTATGGCTACACCTTC. It encodes CASSLSPTAAYGYTF.

The chain links TRBV21-1 to TRBJ2-2; TRBD2 is taken as the D call from the table, unchecked against the DNA. TRBV21-1 is a pseudogene locus. The CDR3 has 19 residues. This chain's CDR3 is CASSKVVPSGRRGTGELFF. The CDR3 DNA reads TGTGCCAGCAGCAAAGTGGTTCCTAGCGGGAGGCGGGGCACCGGGGAGCTGTTTTTT.

CDR3 residues: CASNSPGDRTNYGYTF. CDR3 DNA: TGTGCCAGCAATTCGCCAGGGGACAGAACTAACTATGGCTACACCTTC. V is TRBV2 and J is TRBJ1-2, with 7 nucleotides matching TRBD1. Germline V lookup: CDR1 SNHLY, CDR2 FYNNEI. The CDR3 extends over 16 amino acids. V lost 7 bases to trimming and J lost 0 bases; unmatched junction nucleotides: 11.

The V call is TRBV6-1, the J call TRBJ2-5; 10 bases agree with TRBD2. Germline loops: CDR1 MNHNS, CDR2 SASEGT. V lost 2 bases, J lost 5 bases, and 11 bases stayed unmatched. The CDR3 runs to 17 residues. CDR3 amino acids: CASSELPAGGPRETQYF. CDR3 bases: TGTGCCAGCAGTGAATTACCAGCGGGGGGGCCCCGGGAGACCCAGTACTTC.

The rearrangement links TRBV11-2 to TRBJ1-2; TRBD1 might be the D (6 bases). V was shortened by 0 bases and J by 8 bases, with 13 bases between the two germline ends. The CDR3 loop spans 14 amino acids. Germline V gene data show CDR1 as SGHAT and CDR2 as FQNNGV. The chain's CDR3 is CASSLDRGMGGYTF. The CDR3 nucleotides read TGTGCCAGCAGCTTAGACAGGGGAATGGGCGGCTACACCTTC.

This chain connects TRBV6-6 to TRBJ2-7; TRBD2 matches at 10 bases. The trim removed 6 bases at V and 3 bases at J, leaving 11 bases unmatched. The germline V gene has CDR1 MNHNY and CDR2 SVGAGI (reference sequence). The CDR3 length is 16 residues. Written as DNA, the CDR3 is TGTGCCAGCAGGACGGGGCTAGCGGGAGTTGGCTACGAGCAGTACTTC. It codes for CASRTGLAGVGYEQYF.

J is TRBJ1-2 and V is TRBV11-2; possibly TRBD1 for D (6 bases). Germline-derived CDR1 and CDR2 are SGHAT and FQNNGV. V lost 8 bases and J 7 bases, leaving 20 bases between the germline ends. The CDR3 is 14 amino acids. The chain's CDR3 is CASSRGGAPFGYTF. CDR3 DNA: TGTGCCAGCTCTAGGGGGGGGGCCCCGTTTGGCTACACCTTC.

For the CDR3, the DNA is TGCAGCGTTGAGGACAGCCCAACCTACGAGCAGTACTTC. Translating gives CSVEDSPTYEQYF. This chain joins TRBV29-1 and TRBJ2-7, with D possibly matching TRBD1 (6 bases). The CDR3 covers 13 residues. Per germline, CDR1 SQVTM and CDR2 ANQGSEA. V was pared by 3 bases and J by 2 bases, with 11 bases between.

The chain employs TRBV9 and TRBJ2-7; D remains unclear. CDR3 length equals 12 residues. V was shortened by 3 bases and J by 6 bases, with 10 bases between the two germline ends. Germline loops: CDR1 SGDLS, CDR2 YYNGEE. CDR3 region: CASSAEKGEQYF. The DNA for the CDR3 is TGTGCCAGCAGCGCCGAAAAGGGCGAGCAGTACTTC.

The V call is TRBV7-3, the J call TRBJ2-5, with D possibly TRBD1 on 6 matching bases. Trimming cost V 4 bases and J 4 bases, with 13 bases left between them. Germline assignment: CDR1 SGHTA and CDR2 FQGTGA. The CDR3 has 14 residues. The DNA of the CDR3 is TGTGCCAGCAGCTCAACACCAGGGGTAGAGACCCAGTACTTC. Amino acids: CASSSTPGVETQYF.

The chain recombines TRBV19 with TRBJ2-3, with 7 bases fitting TRBD1. Germline V gene data show CDR1 as LNHDA and CDR2 as SQIVND (reference sequence). The trim removed 4 bases at V and 6 bases at J, leaving 13 bases unmatched. This CDR3 has 16 residues. The chain's CDR3 is CASSTTGTALSDTQYF. The CDR3 nucleotides are TGTGCCAGTAGTACGACCGGGACAGCCCTATCGGATACGCAGTATTTT.

The genes are TRBV7-6 and TRBJ2-1; TRBD2 might be the D (6 bases). CDR1 SGHVS and CDR2 FNYEAQ come from the germline V gene. CDR3 length equals 16 residues. The V end was cut by 4 bases, the J end by 3 bases, with 16 bases between. CDR3 sequence: CASSSPNGRVYNEQFF. The CDR3 DNA is TGTGCCAGCAGCTCCCCCAACGGGAGAGTCTACAATGAGCAGTTCTTC.

This sequence joins TRBV2 and TRBJ1-3, with unresolved D. Deletions cut 2 bases from V and 4 bases from J, with 9 bases between. CDR1 is SNHLY and CDR2 is FYNNEI in the germline V gene. The CDR3 extends over 14 amino acids. The CDR3 sequence: CASSEIFRGNTIYF. The CDR3 DNA sequence: TGTGCCAGCAGTGAAATTTTTAGGGGAAACACCATATATTTT.

V and J are TRBV28 and TRBJ2-2; 11 bases fit TRBD1. With 5 bases clipped from V and 7 bases from J, the junction kept 9 bases outside the gene matches. The CDR3 extends over 16 amino acids. The V gene's germline CDR1 is MDHEN and CDR2 SYDVKM. CDR3 region: CASSASGQGVIGELFF. Here the CDR3 DNA reads TGTGCCAGCAGTGCTTCGGGACAGGGGGTGATCGGGGAGCTGTTTTTT. Full variable domain (missing parts from reference TRBV28 and TRBJ2-2): DVKVTQSSRYLVKRTGEKVFLECVQDMDHENMFWYRQDPGLGLRLIYFSYDVKMKEKGDIPEGYSVSREKKERFSLILESASTNQTSMYLCASSASGQGVIGELFFGEGSRLTVL.

The chain has TRBV4-3 and TRBJ2-1; D uncertain. The CDR3 runs to 16 residues. Trimming took off 1 base at V and 0 bases at J, with 10 bases between the two ends. CDR1 and CDR2 (germline): LGHNA, YSLEER. CDR3 sequence: CASSQGLRSSYNEQFF. Written as DNA, the CDR3 is TGCGCCAGCAGCCAAGGGTTACGGAGCTCCTACAATGAGCAGTTCTTC.

The rearrangement links TRBV11-2 to TRBJ2-2; D remains ambiguous. Germline V gene data show CDR1 as SGHAT and CDR2 as FQNNGV. The CDR3 covers 14 residues. Trimming pared 2 bases from V and 0 bases from J, leaving 4 bases between. The CDR3 DNA reads TGTGCCAGCAGCTTATCCTCGAACACCGGGGAGCTGTTTTTT. Amino acids: CASSLSSNTGELFF.